The clone carrying this T cell receptor beta chain was picked up a small number of times. Antigen unknown. This sample stems from a study of response to subunit inactivated influenza vaccine. General observations from the study: Authors suggested seasonal influenza vaccinations each recruit few new T cells.

Using its own MiXCR run on the RT-PCR reads, TCRdb lists one record per CDR3 protein. The sample includes roughly 290,000 distinct CDR3 sequences, 20% to 25% seen only once; the top ten take around 9.6%. V lost 0 bases, J lost 8 bases, and 5 bases stayed unmatched. Germline assignment: CDR1 SGHDN and CDR2 FVKESK. This CDR3 is built from 14 residues. The rearrangement joins TRBV14 to TRBJ1-2; 8 nucleotides line up with TRBD1. The sample in question was PBMCs from blood, obtained less than 22 months after vaccination. This TCR derives from a man in his fifties or sixties who received an inactivated influenza vaccine. The CDR3 loop reads CASSQDRTGRGYTF. CDR3 nucleotides: TGTGCCAGCAGCCAAGATCGGACAGGGAGAGGCTACACCTTC.